This T cell receptor (beta chain) stems from a study of vaccination and CD4 T cells after COVID-19. Points on this clonotype: Its antigen remains unidentified.

As to time point: late sampling 161 to 241 days after vaccination in three convalescent patients. Treatment denoted: approximately 10-day PBMC culture with coronavirus spike peptide pools or control peptides (ViraFEST assay). Notes on the study in general: The study examined relatively few convalescent patients and included no early post-infection timepoints.

Oncomine TCR Beta short-read sequencing was applied to DNA from cultured CD4+ T cells. TCRdb analysed the PCR reads with MiXCR anew, one entry per CDR3 protein. In the table there are about 26,000 distinct CDR3 sequences, roughly 38% of which are singletons. The CDR3 totals 13 residues. CDR1 and CDR2 from the germline V gene are GTSNPN and SVGIG (reference sequence). V dropped 3 bases and J dropped 3 bases, with 11 bases sitting between them. The sequences come from CD4+ T cells from blood, cultured in vitro, collected about 7 months after SARS-CoV-2 vaccination. The sequence was collected from a human donor who had recovered from COVID-19. This chain links TRBV30 with TRBJ2-5; D may be TRBD1 (5 bases). In nucleotides, the CDR3 is TGTGCCTGGAGCCCAGGGTTCGAAGAGACCCAGTACTTC. It encodes CAWSPGFEETQYF.